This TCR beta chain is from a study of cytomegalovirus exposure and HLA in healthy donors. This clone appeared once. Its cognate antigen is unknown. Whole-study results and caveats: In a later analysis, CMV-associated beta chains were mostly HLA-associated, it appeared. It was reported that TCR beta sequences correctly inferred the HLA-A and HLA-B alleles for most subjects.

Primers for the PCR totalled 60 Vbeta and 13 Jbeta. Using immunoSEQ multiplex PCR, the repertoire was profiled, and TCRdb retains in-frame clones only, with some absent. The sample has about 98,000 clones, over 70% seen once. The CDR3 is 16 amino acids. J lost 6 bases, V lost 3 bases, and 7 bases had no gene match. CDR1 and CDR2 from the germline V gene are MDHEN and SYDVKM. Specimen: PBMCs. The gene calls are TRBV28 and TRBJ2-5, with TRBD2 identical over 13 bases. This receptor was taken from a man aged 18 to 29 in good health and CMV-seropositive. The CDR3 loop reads CASSFRLAGGQQTQYF. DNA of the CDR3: TGTGCCAGCAGTTTCCGACTAGCGGGGGGTCAACAGACCCAGTACTTC.